This TCR beta chain was captured by sequencing in a study of T cells in Graves' hyperthyroidism and ophthalmopathy. Study-wide results and caveats: Most thyroid clonotypes expanded above 0.001 were also detected in blood. Ophthalmopathy was distinguished from stable hyperthyroidism by 13 V-J signatures. The model's output predicted ophthalmopathy at a median of 6.5 months prior to onset.

From RNA transcripts, TCR beta CDR3 regions were amplified. The TCR CDR3 was amplified in a first-round RT-PCR using the HTBI primer set. A single record per CDR3 protein comes from TCRdb applying MiXCR to the multiplex PCR reads. The data show roughly 510,000 distinct CDR3 sequences, approximately 48% seen once. Remarks on this clonotype: Its antigen is not identified.

The CDR3 is made up of 14 amino acids. CDR1 is SGHTA and CDR2 is FQGTGA in the germline V gene. Germline trimming cut 5 bases from V and 6 bases from J; bases unmatched to any gene: 6. Used for diagnoses were clinical symptoms, serum thyroxine and TRAb, thyroid ultrasound and orbital computed tomography. The sequence was obtained from an adult woman with Graves' disease, either hyperthyroidism or ophthalmopathy (not recorded which). This rearrangement joins TRBV7-3 to TRBJ2-7, with 11 nucleotides matching TRBD1. The specimen was peripheral blood or thyroid tissue (not recorded which). The CDR3 region has the DNA TGTGCCAGCAGCCACCGGGACAGGGGGTTCGAGCAGTACTTC. Amino acids: CASSHRDRGFEQYF.